A single T cell receptor beta chain is shown here with its context. Its matching antigen is unknown. The trim removed 4 bases at V and 11 bases at J, leaving 13 bases unmatched. The CDR3 has 15 residues. CDR1 and CDR2 (germline): SGDLS, YYNGEE. This specimen belongs to a study of shared clonotypes between healthy human individuals. For the study at large: A donor's plate count was three for CD4 naive and three for CD4 memory; CD8 naive had two and CD8 memory one.

Study-wide points: Naive subsets usually exceeded memory subsets in estimated richness. Compared with clonotypes that all four donors shared, non-shared clonotypes had lower generation probabilities.

Positive CCR7 selection of CD45RO-negative cells yielded the naive CD8 cells, and terminally differentiated effector memory CD45RA+ cells were excluded. Sequencing used immunoSEQ multiplex PCR; TCRdb keeps in-frame clones, though not all of them. The sample yields around 600,000 clones, approximately 95% seen once. The chain joins TRBV9 to TRBJ2-5; 11 nucleotides align to TRBD2. This receptor was identified in a woman under 40 in good health. The sample comprised naive CD8+ T cells sorted from blood. DNA of the CDR3: TGTGCCAGCAGCACAGGGACTAGCGGAGGCGAAGAGCAGTACTTC. Translated, it gives CASSTGTSGGEEQYF.